These T cell receptor beta chains were read from a single sample in a study of cytomegalovirus exposure and HLA in healthy donors. Libraries were prepared by immunoSEQ multiplex PCR; TCRdb keeps only in-frame clonotypes and omits some of them. This sample yields some 100,000 clones, of which 74% are seen a single time; just over 2% belongs to the top ten. The material sequenced was PBMCs. Receptors were obtained from a human donor in good health. Both conserved end residues are part of each CDR3. Fields, in order: V gene, D gene, J gene, CDR3 protein. The D gene is left open where the match is weak.

TRBV30	NA	TRBJ1-2	CAWSRRPPSVLSYTF
TRBV14	TRBD2	TRBJ2-1	CASSQDASGTGNEQFF
TRBV27	TRBD1	TRBJ1-5	CASSSSTTGGSQPQHF
TRBV15	NA	TRBJ1-1	CATRKIGADEAFF
TRBV5-6	TRBD1	TRBJ2-7	CASSLLGTGSYEQYF
TRBV5-1	TRBD1	TRBJ1-1	CASSTGQSNTEAFF
TRBV7-6	NA	TRBJ1-6	CASSLDPGSGRSPLHF
TRBV4-2	TRBD2	TRBJ2-1	CASSQKRGGSYNEQFF
TRBV29-1	TRBD1	TRBJ2-1	CSVDRGVVNEQFF
TRBV30	TRBD2	TRBJ2-1	CAWSSGLAGGPHNEQFF
TRBV27	TRBD1	TRBJ2-1	CASSYRGTVNNEQFF
TRBV4-3	NA	TRBJ2-1	CASSQDFVQLSSYNEQFF
TRBV27	TRBD1	TRBJ2-7	CASRRGDRAYEQYF
TRBV5-1	TRBD1	TRBJ1-5	CASSLDRGGQPQHF
TRBV2	TRBD1	TRBJ2-7	CASPRDREDEQYF
TRBV4-1	NA	TRBJ2-3	CASSQVGRYTDTQYF
TRBV19	NA	TRBJ2-5	CASTVATGSRETQYF
TRBV27	TRBD1	TRBJ2-7	CASSLSMGQNYEQYF
TRBV9	NA	TRBJ1-6	CASTRGENSPLHF
TRBV19	NA	TRBJ1-2	CANSITGPYGYTF
TRBV7-9	TRBD2	TRBJ2-1	CASSPRTSGTDNEQFF
TRBV6-1	NA	TRBJ1-2	CASRDRNSNYGYTF
TRBV19	TRBD2	TRBJ2-1	CASTILGGPSSYNEQFF
TRBV6-5	NA	TRBJ1-1	CASSPFLSNTEAFF
TRBV7-8	NA	TRBJ1-1	CASSPGQIDTEAFF
TRBV6-6	NA	TRBJ1-5	CASSYSGQINQPQHF
TRBV6-6	TRBD2	TRBJ2-1	CASSDGLAVYNEQFF
TRBV4-3	NA	TRBJ1-4	CASSGGEGNEKLFF
TRBV19	TRBD2	TRBJ2-7	CASSIGGGSYEQYF
TRBV6-6	NA	TRBJ2-7	CASSGQISSSYEQYF
TRBV7-2	TRBD1	TRBJ2-2	CASSPSTGTNTGELFF
TRBV27	TRBD1	TRBJ2-2	CASSLQTGWPTGELFF
TRBV27	NA	TRBJ2-7	CASSLSGGGWCEQYF
TRBV27	TRBD2	TRBJ2-7	CASSLLSGIPYEQYF
TRBV28	TRBD2	TRBJ2-3	CASKKLAGELTGTQYF
TRBV28	TRBD2	TRBJ2-7	CASTAGASGPYEQYF
TRBV30	NA	TRBJ1-6	CAGRLGDASPLHF
TRBV29-1	NA	TRBJ2-1	CSVGLPGNEQFF
TRBV28	NA	TRBJ2-7	CASSSAGTTYEQYF
TRBV5-4	NA	TRBJ2-1	CASSLGTGYGEQFF
TRBV27	TRBD1	TRBJ1-3	CASSFSGQGLDTIYF
TRBV5-1	TRBD1	TRBJ1-2	CASSKDRGPYGYTF
TRBV6-1	NA	TRBJ1-2	CASSEALHRGGNYGYTF
TRBV2	NA	TRBJ2-7	CASSIYEQYF
TRBV10-3	TRBD1	TRBJ2-7	CAISGQQGAGEQYF